This entry concerns a single TCR beta chain. The antigen remains unidentified. This sample is part of a study of post-analysis software for immune sequencing data. Study-level information: Both relapsing-remitting and secondary progressive multiple sclerosis featured among the disease courses, as did progressive-relapsing multiple sclerosis.

The CDR3 is 16 residues long. V shed 4 bases and J shed 10 bases, with 26 bases lying between them. Germline CDR1 MNHNS, CDR2 SASEGT. Findings of the study overall: Higher frequency in patients than in controls was seen for roughly five TRBV segments, with TRBV5-6, TRBV5-1 and TRBV20-1 among them. F measure grouped same-batch samples tightly together.

Libraries were made from TCR beta cDNA, and they carried unique molecular identifiers. TCRdb fed the PCR reads into MiXCR, producing one record per CDR3 protein. The profile shows hundreds of thousands of distinct CDR3 sequences, 30% of them singletons. This clonotype was sampled from a girl aged 5 to 17 with multiple sclerosis. Specimen: blood. The chain employs TRBV6-1 and TRBJ2-7; D might be TRBD1 (5 bases). The CDR3 region has the DNA TGTGCCAGCAGTGGAGGTCTAGGACACCTTCAAGAGGCCCAGTACTTC. Encoded protein: CASSGGLGHLQEAQYF.